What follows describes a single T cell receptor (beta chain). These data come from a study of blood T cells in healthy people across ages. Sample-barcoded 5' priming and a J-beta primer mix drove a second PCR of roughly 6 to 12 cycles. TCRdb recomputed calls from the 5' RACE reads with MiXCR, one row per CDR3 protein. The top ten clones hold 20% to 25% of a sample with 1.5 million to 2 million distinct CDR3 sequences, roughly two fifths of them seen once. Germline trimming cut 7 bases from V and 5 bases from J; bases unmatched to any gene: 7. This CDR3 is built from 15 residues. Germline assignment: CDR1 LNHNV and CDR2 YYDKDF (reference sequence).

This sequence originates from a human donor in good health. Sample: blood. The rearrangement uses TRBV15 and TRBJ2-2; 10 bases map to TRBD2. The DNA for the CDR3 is TGTGCCACCACCAAGGGACTAGCGAGGACCGGGGAGCTGTTTTTT. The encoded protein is CATTKGLARTGELFF. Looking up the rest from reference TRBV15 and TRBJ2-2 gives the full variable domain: DAMVIQNPRYQVTQFGKPVTLSCSQTLNHNVMYWYQQKSSQAPKLLFHYYDKDFNNEADTPDNFQSRRPNTSFCFLDIRSPGLGDTAMYLCATTKGLARTGELFFGEGSRLTVL.